This T cell receptor beta chain derives from a study of T cell responses to AZD1222 COVID-19 vaccine. Overall study findings and caveats: Mapped onto spike, vaccine-associated CD4 TCRs spanned it and were dominant at 160-218 and 743-854. In the spike-specific TCR repertoire, nearly half reportedly target unmutated variant regions. Just 6 or 7 AZD1222 recipients were seropositive at baseline.

Clones were sequenced by immunoSEQ multiplex PCR, and TCRdb holds only the in-frame ones, with some missing. Here the sample table reports about 140,000 clones. A remark on this clone: Its target is not known.

The CDR3 runs 17 residues. J gave up 10 bases and V 0 bases, and 14 bases lay outside the gene matches. From germline, CDR1 is MGHRA and CDR2 YSYEKL. This sequence was found in an adult in good health. The specimen was peripheral blood. The rearrangement joins TRBV4-1 to TRBJ2-1; 8 positions agree with TRBD1. The CDR3: CASSQDLGRAGGGEQFF. The CDR3 DNA reads TGCGCCAGCAGCCAAGATTTGGGAAGAGCAGGGGGCGGAGAGCAGTTCTTC.